The present T cell receptor (beta chain) was sequenced within a study of T-cell reconstitution after alpha-beta-depleted transplantation in children. The TCRbeta library incorporated unique molecular identifiers. TCRdb analysed the PCR reads with MiXCR anew, one entry per CDR3 protein. Of hundreds of thousands of distinct CDR3 sequences listed, 13% are singletons. The CDR3 sequence is 16 residues long. Germline values: CDR1 LNHDA, CDR2 SQIVND (reference sequence). This clonotype was seen a few times. Mismatch with germline at one junction end may stem from a read error. The material sequenced was PBMCs, mostly from graft donor cells, taken 360 days after TCRalphabeta/CD19-depleted stem cell transplant. The origin of this receptor is a male patient under 18 who had a stem cell transplant for acute myeloid leukemia, so the T cells may come from the graft donor. The rearrangement uses TRBV19 and TRBJ2-7; maybe TRBD2 (6 bases). DNA for the CDR3: TGTGCCAGTAGTGAACCCTGGGGGGTCCGCTCCCACGAGCAGTACTTC. Its protein product is CASSEPWGVRSHEQYF.